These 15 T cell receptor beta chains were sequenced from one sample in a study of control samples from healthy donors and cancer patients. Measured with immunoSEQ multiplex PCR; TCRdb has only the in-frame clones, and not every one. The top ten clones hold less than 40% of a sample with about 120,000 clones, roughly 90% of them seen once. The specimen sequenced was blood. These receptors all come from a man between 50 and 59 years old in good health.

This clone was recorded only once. The CDR3: CASSLTGSGELFF. In DNA form, the CDR3 reads TGTGCCAGCAGCTTAACAGGGTCCGGGGAGCTGTTTTTT. V is TRBV13 and J is TRBJ2-2, with D possibly being TRBD1 (6 bases). V was pared by 2 bases and J by 6 bases, with 7 bases between. In germline, CDR1 is PRHDT, CDR2 FYEKMQ (reference sequence). This CDR3 region has 13 residues.

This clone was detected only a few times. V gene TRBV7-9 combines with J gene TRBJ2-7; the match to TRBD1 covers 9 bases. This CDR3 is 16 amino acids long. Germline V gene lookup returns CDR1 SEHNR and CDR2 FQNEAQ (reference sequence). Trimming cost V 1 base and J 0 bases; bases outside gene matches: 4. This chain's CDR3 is CASSLEGTGRSYEQYF. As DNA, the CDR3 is TGTGCCAGCAGCTTAGAAGGGACAGGGCGCTCCTACGAGCAGTACTTC.

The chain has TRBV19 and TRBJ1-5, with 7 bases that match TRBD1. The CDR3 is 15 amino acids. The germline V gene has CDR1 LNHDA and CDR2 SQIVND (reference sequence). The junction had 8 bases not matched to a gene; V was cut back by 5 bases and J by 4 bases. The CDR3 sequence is CASSSSTGQNQPQHF. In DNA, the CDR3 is TGTGCCAGTAGTTCCTCGACAGGGCAAAATCAGCCCCAGCATTTT.

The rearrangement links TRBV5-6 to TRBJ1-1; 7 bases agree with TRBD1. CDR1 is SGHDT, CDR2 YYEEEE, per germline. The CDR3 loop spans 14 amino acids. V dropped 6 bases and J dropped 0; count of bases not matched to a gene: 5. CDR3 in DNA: TGTGCCAGCAACTCGGGACAGATGAACACTGAAGCTTTCTTT. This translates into CASNSGQMNTEAFF.

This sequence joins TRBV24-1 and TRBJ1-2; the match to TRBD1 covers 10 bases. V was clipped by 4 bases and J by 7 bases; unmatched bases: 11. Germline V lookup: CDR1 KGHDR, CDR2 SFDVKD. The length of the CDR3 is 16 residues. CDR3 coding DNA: TGTGCCACCAGTGACCCTGAATGGGACAGGGGTGGTGGCTACACCTTC. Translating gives CATSDPEWDRGGGYTF.

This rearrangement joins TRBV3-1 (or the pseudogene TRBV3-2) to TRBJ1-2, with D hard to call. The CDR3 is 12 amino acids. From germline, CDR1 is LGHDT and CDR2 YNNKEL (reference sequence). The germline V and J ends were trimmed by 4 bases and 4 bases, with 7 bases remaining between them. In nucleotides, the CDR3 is TGTGCCAGCAGCCCCGGGTTCTATGGCTACACCTTC. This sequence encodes CASSPGFYGYTF.

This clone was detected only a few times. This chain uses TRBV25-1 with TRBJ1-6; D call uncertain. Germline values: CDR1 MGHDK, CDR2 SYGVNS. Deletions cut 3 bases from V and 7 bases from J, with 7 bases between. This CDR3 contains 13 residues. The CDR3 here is CASSDTSNSPLHF. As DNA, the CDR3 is TGTGCCAGCAGTGATACTTCCAATTCACCCCTCCACTTT.

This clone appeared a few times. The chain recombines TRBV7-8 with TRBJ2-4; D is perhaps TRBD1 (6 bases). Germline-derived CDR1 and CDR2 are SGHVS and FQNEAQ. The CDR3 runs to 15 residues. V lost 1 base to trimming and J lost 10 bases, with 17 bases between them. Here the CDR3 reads CASSLGALTGSIQYF. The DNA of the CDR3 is TGTGCCAGCAGCTTAGGGGCCCTGACAGGTTCGATTCAGTACTTC.

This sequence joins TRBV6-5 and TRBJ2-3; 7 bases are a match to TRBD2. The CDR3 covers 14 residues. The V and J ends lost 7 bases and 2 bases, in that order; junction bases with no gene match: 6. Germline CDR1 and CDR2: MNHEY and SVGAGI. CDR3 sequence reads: CASTGAGYTDTQYF. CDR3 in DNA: TGTGCCAGCACCGGAGCGGGGTACACAGATACGCAGTATTTT.

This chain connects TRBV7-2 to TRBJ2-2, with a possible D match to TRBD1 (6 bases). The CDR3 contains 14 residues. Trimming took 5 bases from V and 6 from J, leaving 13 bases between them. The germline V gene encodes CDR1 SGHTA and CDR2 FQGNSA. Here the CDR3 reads CASSPQGWAGELFF. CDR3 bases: TGTGCCAGCAGCCCTCAGGGGTGGGCCGGGGAGCTGTTTTTT.

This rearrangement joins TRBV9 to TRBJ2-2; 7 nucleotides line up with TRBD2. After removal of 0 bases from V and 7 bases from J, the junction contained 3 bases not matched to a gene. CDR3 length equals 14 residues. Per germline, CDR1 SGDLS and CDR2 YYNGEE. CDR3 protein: CASSVVPSGGELFF. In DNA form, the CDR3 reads TGTGCCAGCAGCGTAGTGCCTAGCGGCGGGGAGCTGTTTTTT.

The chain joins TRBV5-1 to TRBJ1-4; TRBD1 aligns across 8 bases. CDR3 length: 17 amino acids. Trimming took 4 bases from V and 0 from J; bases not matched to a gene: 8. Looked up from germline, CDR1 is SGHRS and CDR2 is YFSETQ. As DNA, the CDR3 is TGCGCCAGCAGCCCCGGGACAGGAGTTGCAACTAATGAAAAACTGTTTTTT. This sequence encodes CASSPGTGVATNEKLFF.

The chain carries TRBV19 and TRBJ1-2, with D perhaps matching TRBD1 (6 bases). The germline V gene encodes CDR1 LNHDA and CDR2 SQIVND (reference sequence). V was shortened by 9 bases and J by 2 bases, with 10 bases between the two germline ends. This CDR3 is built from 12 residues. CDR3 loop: CASWTANYGYTF. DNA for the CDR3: TGTGCCAGCTGGACAGCGAACTATGGCTACACCTTC.

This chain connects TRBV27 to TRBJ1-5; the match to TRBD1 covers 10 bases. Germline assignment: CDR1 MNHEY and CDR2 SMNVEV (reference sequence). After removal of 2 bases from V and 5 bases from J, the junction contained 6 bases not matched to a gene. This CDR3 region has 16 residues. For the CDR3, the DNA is TGTGCCAGCAGTTTAATTGGGGACAGGGGTGATCAGCCCCAGCATTTT. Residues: CASSLIGDRGDQPQHF.

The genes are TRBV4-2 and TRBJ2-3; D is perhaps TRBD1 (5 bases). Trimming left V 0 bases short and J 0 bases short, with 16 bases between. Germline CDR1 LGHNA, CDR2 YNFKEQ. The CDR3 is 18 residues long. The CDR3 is CASSQDSQGTPSTDTQYF. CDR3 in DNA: TGTGCCAGCAGCCAAGATAGTCAGGGTACTCCTAGCACAGATACGCAGTATTTT.